This T cell receptor beta chain comes out of a study of control samples from healthy donors and cancer patients. Repertoires were generated with immunoSEQ multiplex PCR, while TCRdb's copy carries only in-frame clones and drops some. The sample contains 90,000 to 130,000 clones, approximately 90% of which appear only once. Trimming removed 3 bases at V and 0 bases at J, with 14 bases between. Germline V CDR1 and CDR2: SGHRS, YFSETQ. The CDR3 extends over 16 amino acids. The receptor was isolated from a woman aged 55-69 years with lung cancer. V is TRBV5-1 and J is TRBJ2-3, with D possibly being TRBD2 (6 bases). Sequences were obtained from PBMCs. As DNA, the CDR3 is TGCGCCAGCAGCTGGGTGGCGGGGACTAGCACAGATACGCAGTATTTT. It yields the protein CASSWVAGTSTDTQYF.